These 13 T cell receptor beta chains originate from one sample sequenced in a study of shared clonotypes between healthy human individuals. Clones were read by immunoSEQ multiplex PCR, and TCRdb kept only the in-frame ones, dropping some. The sample shows approximately 400,000 clones, 90% to 97% of them seen only once. Material for sequencing was memory CD8+ T cells sorted from blood. Subset meaning: CD45RO+ cells pooled with CCR7-negative TemRA cells. These receptors were obtained from a man aged 30-40 years in good health.

This clone was seen once. This chain uses TRBV30 with TRBJ2-7; weak D call: TRBD2 (9 bases). The germline V gene has CDR1 GTSNPN and CDR2 SVGIG (reference sequence). The ends were cut back, 0 bases at V and 3 bases at J, with 27 bases in the middle. CDR3 length equals 19 residues. The CDR3 region has the DNA TGTGCCTGGAGTGTACCCAGGGGGCACGCGGGAGGGCTTTTCTACGAGCAGTACTTC. This gives the protein CAWSVPRGHAGGLFYEQYF.

This chain connects TRBV7-9 to TRBJ2-5; TRBD2 aligns across 8 bases. The CDR3 contains 15 residues. V gave up 2 bases and J gave up 5 bases; unmatched junction bases: 7. CDR1 and CDR2 (germline): SEHNR, FQNEAQ (reference sequence). For the CDR3, the DNA is TGTGCCAGCAGCTTATCCGGGACTAGGGGGGAGACCCAGTACTTC. Translated: CASSLSGTRGETQYF.

The rearrangement uses TRBV7-9 and TRBJ2-2, with no clear D. Germline V gives CDR1 SEHNR, CDR2 FQNEAQ (reference sequence). The CDR3 totals 15 residues. V lost 1 base and J lost 1, with 7 bases in between. The CDR3: CASSLERGNTGELFF. CDR3 nucleotides: TGTGCCAGCAGCTTAGAACGAGGGAACACCGGGGAGCTGTTTTTT.

The chain has TRBV2 and TRBJ2-2, with D possibly called TRBD1 or TRBD2 (6 bases each). V lost 3 bases, J lost 6 bases, and 14 bases lay in between. Germline CDR1 and CDR2: SNHLY and FYNNEI. CDR3 length: 15 amino acids. CDR3 sequence reads: CASSDTGAGPGELFF. The DNA of the CDR3 is TGTGCCAGCAGTGATACGGGGGCTGGGCCCGGGGAGCTGTTTTTT.

The V and J genes are TRBV5-4 and TRBJ2-1; D unclear. CDR3 length: 12 residues. The germline V gene has CDR1 SGHNT and CDR2 YYREEE (reference sequence). V lost 2 bases, J lost 7 bases, and 7 bases lay in between. The CDR3 sequence: CASSFLANEQFF. CDR3 nucleotides: TGTGCCAGCAGCTTTTTGGCAAATGAGCAGTTCTTC.

The chain recombines TRBV5-6 with TRBJ2-7; 8 nucleotides line up with TRBD2. V trimming: 2 bases; J trimming: 5 bases; junction bases outside the gene matches: 6. The CDR3 has 14 residues. Per germline, CDR1 SGHDT and CDR2 YYEEEE. The CDR3 DNA follows: TGTGCCAGCAGCTTAAACGGGAGGGCCCACGAGCAGTACTTC. Amino acid sequence: CASSLNGRAHEQYF.

The rearrangement joins TRBV7-3 to TRBJ1-5; D is ambiguous. CDR1 is SGHTA, CDR2 FQGTGA, per germline. V lost 3 bases and J lost 0, with 18 bases in between. CDR3 length: 18 residues. DNA of the CDR3: TGTGCCAGCAGCTTCGTAGGAGTCTTATCTTATAGCAATCAGCCCCAGCATTTT. Its translation is CASSFVGVLSYSNQPQHF.

This clone was recorded only once. This CDR3 is CASSGGGTDTQYF. The CDR3 bases are TGTGCCAGCAGCGGTGGTGGTACAGATACGCAGTATTTT. The chain combines TRBV5-4 with TRBJ2-3, with no clear D. The CDR3 has 13 residues. The V and J ends lost 4 bases and 3 bases respectively, with 9 bases between them. Germline CDR1 and CDR2: SGHNT and YYREEE (reference sequence). The full variable domain, rest sourced from reference TRBV5-4 and TRBJ2-3, is ETGVTQSPTHLIKTRGQQVTLRCSSQSGHNTVSWYQQALGQGPQFIFQYYREEENGRGNFPPRFSGLQFPNYSSELNVNALELDDSALYLCASSGGGTDTQYFGPGTRLTVL.

The chain employs TRBV7-3 and TRBJ2-1; 14 bases agree with TRBD2. CDR1 and CDR2 (germline): SGHTA, FQGTGA. The CDR3 spans 15 residues. Germline trimming cut 2 bases from V and 6 bases from J; bases unmatched to any gene: 0. CDR3 DNA: TGTGCCAGCAGCTTAGGACTAGCGGGAGGCAATGAGCAGTTCTTC. This encodes CASSLGLAGGNEQFF.

This clone has a single count. The CDR3 reads CASRGNTEAFF. In DNA form, the CDR3 reads TGTGCCAGCAGGGGGAACACTGAAGCTTTCTTT. The V and J genes are TRBV6-5 and TRBJ1-1; D is undetermined. Trimming stripped 6 bases from V and 1 base from J, with 3 bases between. Germline CDR1 and CDR2: MNHEY and SVGAGI. This CDR3 spans 11 amino acids.

The chain couples TRBV6-6 to TRBJ1-5; possible D gene TRBD1, 5 bases. V was cut by 9 bases and J by 7 bases, with 16 bases left in between. This CDR3 region has 13 residues. Germline CDR1 is MNHNY and CDR2 is SVGAGI (reference sequence). This CDR3 is CASGGDGRQPQHF. The CDR3 DNA is TGTGCCAGTGGGGGGGACGGACGCCAGCCCCAGCATTTT.

V usage is TRBV14 and J usage is TRBJ2-1, with TRBD2 matching 7 bases. The V gene end was trimmed by 1 base and the J gene end by 12 bases; junction bases not matched to a gene: 9. The CDR3 is 14 amino acids. Germline loops: CDR1 SGHDN, CDR2 FVKESK. The CDR3 sequence is CASSQGAGGRSQFF. DNA for the CDR3: TGTGCCAGCAGCCAAGGTGCCGGCGGGAGATCGCAGTTCTTC. Supplemented by reference TRBV14 and TRBJ2-1, the full variable domain reads EAGVTQFPSHSVIEKGQTVTLRCDPISGHDNLYWYRRVMGKEIKFLLHFVKESKQDESGMPNNRFLAERTGGTYSTLKVQPAELEDSGVYFCASSQGAGGRSQFFGPGTRLTVL.

This chain uses TRBV5-1 with TRBJ2-2, with D hard to call. The V end lost 1 base, the J end lost 1 base, and 5 bases lay between the germline ends. This CDR3 is built from 14 residues. Germline values: CDR1 SGHRS, CDR2 YFSETQ. Here the CDR3 DNA reads TGCGCCAGCAGCTTGTGGGTGAACACCGGGGAGCTGTTTTTT. Protein product: CASSLWVNTGELFF.